The rows below give T cell receptor beta chains drawn from one sample of a study of T-cell memory formation after mild COVID-19. MiXCR, run by TCRdb on the 5' RACE reads, gives a single entry per CDR3 protein. The sample contains some 450,000 distinct CDR3 sequences, 20% of which appear only once. Material: PBMCs or a T cell subset sorted from them (not recorded which). These receptors were taken from an adult woman who had mild COVID-19 (a few samples of this study predate the infection). Cell type and time point are not known. CDR3s include the opening cysteine and the closing phenylalanine or tryptophan. The D gene is left open where the match is weak. Clone size is given for some rows only: seen once, a few or many times, or a class if the clone is expanded.

V: TRBV5-1
J: TRBJ2-5
length: 13
D: -
size: few
DNA: TGCGCCAGCAGCTTGATAAGCCGAGAGACCCAGTACTTC
CDR3: CASSLISRETQYF

V: TRBV9
J: TRBJ2-7
length: 14
D: -
size: few
DNA: TGTGCCAGCAGCGTATTGGCGGCCTCCTACGAGCAGTACTTC
CDR3: CASSVLAASYEQYF

V: TRBV12-3/TRBV12-4
J: TRBJ2-7
length: 16
D: TRBD2
size: -
DNA: TGTGCCAGCAGCCAAGGGACTAGCGGGAACTCCTACGAGCAGTACTTC
CDR3: CASSQGTSGNSYEQYF

V: TRBV12-3/TRBV12-4
J: TRBJ2-1
length: 16
D: TRBD2
size: many
DNA: TGTGCCAGCAGCCTCACTAGCGGGGGGGCTGGCGATGAGCAGTTCTTC
CDR3: CASSLTSGGAGDEQFF

V: TRBV11-3
J: TRBJ2-1
length: 13
D: -
size: many
DNA: TGTGCCAGCAGCTTAGACCCCCGGTCGCCGGAGTTCTTC
CDR3: CASSLDPRSPEFF

V: TRBV7-2
J: TRBJ2-1
length: 15
D: -
size: -
DNA: TGTGCCAGCAGCTTAGTGCGTAAGATCGACAATGAGCAGTTCTTC
CDR3: CASSLVRKIDNEQFF

V: TRBV2
J: TRBJ1-1
length: 15
D: -
size: -
DNA: TGTGCCAGCAGTTCACCCGGGGGGATGAACACTGAAGCTTTCTTT
CDR3: CASSSPGGMNTEAFF

V: TRBV29-1
J: TRBJ1-4
length: 14
D: -
size: -
DNA: TGCAGCGTTGATCCGCAGGGGTCCCATGAAAAACTGTTTTTT
CDR3: CSVDPQGSHEKLFF

V: TRBV7-2
J: TRBJ2-5
length: 16
D: TRBD2
size: -
DNA: TGTGCCAGCAGCTTAGCCGGAGCGGGAGGCCAAGAGACCCAGTACTTC
CDR3: CASSLAGAGGQETQYF

V: TRBV7-8
J: TRBJ1-2
length: 15
D: -
size: -
DNA: TGTGCCAGCAGCTTAGCGGCAGGGATGAACTATGGCTACACCTTC
CDR3: CASSLAAGMNYGYTF

V: TRBV11-1
J: TRBJ2-1
length: 16
D: -
size: few
DNA: TGTGCCAGCAGCCCCCGGGGCAGGGTAGCCTACAATGAGCAGTTCTTC
CDR3: CASSPRGRVAYNEQFF

V: TRBV5-1
J: TRBJ1-2
length: 14
D: -
size: few
DNA: TGCGCCAGCAGCTTGGCCAGCAGGGCGACGGGCTACACCTTC
CDR3: CASSLASRATGYTF

V: TRBV15
J: TRBJ2-7
length: 13
D: -
size: -
DNA: TGTGCCACCAGCAGAGTCTCCAGAGACGAGCAGTACTTC
CDR3: CATSRVSRDEQYF

V: TRBV12-3/TRBV12-4
J: TRBJ2-3
length: 12
D: -
size: many
DNA: TGTGCCAGCGTAATGGGTAGAAATACGCAGTATTTT
CDR3: CASVMGRNTQYF

V: TRBV9
J: TRBJ2-3
length: 17
D: TRBD2
size: -
DNA: TGTGCCAGCAGCGACCCCCCGACTAGCGGGAGCGCAGATACGCAGTATTTT
CDR3: CASSDPPTSGSADTQYF

V: TRBV15
J: TRBJ2-1
length: 14
D: -
size: few
DNA: TGTGCCACCAGCAGAGATCGGTCCCTCGATGAGCAGTTCTTC
CDR3: CATSRDRSLDEQFF

V: TRBV4-1
J: TRBJ1-2
length: 17
D: -
size: many
DNA: TGCGCCAGCAGCCAAGAGTTTTTTCGCGGGCCTAACTATGGCTACACCTTC
CDR3: CASSQEFFRGPNYGYTF

V: TRBV3-1
J: TRBJ2-7
length: 16
D: -
size: few
DNA: TGTGCCAGCAGCCAAGGGGACCGGGGCCGACTCTTAGAGCAGTACTTC
CDR3: CASSQGDRGRLLEQYF

V: TRBV4-1
J: TRBJ2-7
length: 14
D: TRBD1
size: -
DNA: TGCGCCAGCAGCCAGGAGGGACAGGGCTACGAGCAGTACTTC
CDR3: CASSQEGQGYEQYF

V: TRBV5-1
J: TRBJ1-1
length: 14
D: -
size: few
DNA: TGCGCCAGCAGCTTCCAGGGTGACAGCACTGAAGCTTTCTTT
CDR3: CASSFQGDSTEAFF

V: TRBV7-3
J: TRBJ2-1
length: 15
D: TRBD2
size: few
DNA: TGTGCCAGCAGCTTCAGGGCTAGCGGTCACAATGAGCAGTTCTTC
CDR3: CASSFRASGHNEQFF

V: TRBV3-1
J: TRBJ1-6
length: 14
D: -
size: -
DNA: TGTGCCAGCAGCCACCGCCGGGCAGATTCACCCCTCCACTTT
CDR3: CASSHRRADSPLHF

V: TRBV12-3/TRBV12-4
J: TRBJ1-2
length: 16
D: TRBD1
size: few
DNA: TGTGCCAGCAGTCCGGGACAGGGAGGGTCTAACTATGGCTACACCTTC
CDR3: CASSPGQGGSNYGYTF

V: TRBV20-1
J: TRBJ2-5
length: 14
D: -
size: few
DNA: TGCAGTGCTAAGGGGGGGACACCTGAAGAGACCCAGTACTTC
CDR3: CSAKGGTPEETQYF

V: TRBV12-3/TRBV12-4
J: TRBJ1-2
length: 13
D: TRBD1
size: many
DNA: TGTGCCAGCAGTACGGGACAGTACTATGGCTACACCTTC
CDR3: CASSTGQYYGYTF

V: TRBV12-3/TRBV12-4
J: TRBJ2-1
length: 16
D: TRBD2
size: few
DNA: TGTGCCAGCAGTCCGACTAGCGGGAGGCCCTACAATGAGCAGTTCTTC
CDR3: CASSPTSGRPYNEQFF

V: TRBV7-8
J: TRBJ2-2
length: 16
D: -
size: -
DNA: TGTGCCAGCAGCTTAGGGCCTCATAAGAACACCGGGGAGCTGTTTTTT
CDR3: CASSLGPHKNTGELFF

V: TRBV18
J: TRBJ2-7
length: 15
D: TRBD2
size: few
DNA: TGTGCCAGCTCACCTAGGACTAGCGGCCACTACGAGCAGTACTTC
CDR3: CASSPRTSGHYEQYF

V: TRBV4-3
J: TRBJ2-7
length: 15
D: -
size: many
DNA: TGCGCCAGCAGCCAAGATTGGACAGAGGGCTACGAGCAGTACTTC
CDR3: CASSQDWTEGYEQYF

V: TRBV20-1
J: TRBJ2-5
length: 14
D: TRBD2
size: few
DNA: TGCAGTGCTAGAAAGGGAGGGTACCAAGAGACCCAGTACTTC
CDR3: CSARKGGYQETQYF

V: TRBV7-8
J: TRBJ2-4
length: 16
D: -
size: -
DNA: TGTGCCAGCAGCCTGGCGCCGGGCCTCGGAGTAGACATTCAGTACTTC
CDR3: CASSLAPGLGVDIQYF

V: TRBV2
J: TRBJ1-3
length: 14
D: -
size: few
DNA: TGTGCCAGCAGTGGGGCAAGGTCTGGAAACACCATATATTTT
CDR3: CASSGARSGNTIYF

V: TRBV7-3
J: TRBJ1-2
length: 14
D: -
size: many
DNA: TGTGCCAGCAGCTTAGGGCCAGCTAACTATGGCTACACCTTC
CDR3: CASSLGPANYGYTF

V: TRBV29-1
J: TRBJ2-7
length: 13
D: -
size: -
DNA: TGCAGCGTTGAAGCACAGGGAGGCTACGAGCAGTACTTC
CDR3: CSVEAQGGYEQYF

V: TRBV7-2
J: TRBJ2-6
length: 13
D: -
size: few
DNA: TGTGCCAGCGTCTCCATGGGGCCCCCTGCCCTGACTTTC
CDR3: CASVSMGPPALTF

V: TRBV7-2
J: TRBJ1-1
length: 15
D: -
size: few
DNA: TGTGCCAGCAGCTTAGATAGGACACTGAACACTGAAGCTTTCTTT
CDR3: CASSLDRTLNTEAFF

V: TRBV12-3/TRBV12-4
J: TRBJ2-4
length: 12
D: -
size: -
DNA: TGTGCCAGCAGTTTATCGGTAAACATTCAGTACTTC
CDR3: CASSLSVNIQYF

V: TRBV12-3/TRBV12-4
J: TRBJ2-7
length: 15
D: -
size: -
DNA: TGTGCCAGCAGCAGGGGTGGAGAGACCCGTTACGAGCAGTACTTC
CDR3: CASSRGGETRYEQYF

V: TRBV5-1
J: TRBJ2-1
length: 13
D: -
size: -
DNA: TGCGCCAGCAGATTAAGGGGAGACAATGAGCAGTTCTTC
CDR3: CASRLRGDNEQFF

V: TRBV5-6
J: TRBJ2-2
length: 13
D: -
size: few
DNA: TGTGCCACTTCGCAGGGCGACACCGGGGAGCTGTTTTTT
CDR3: CATSQGDTGELFF

V: TRBV12-3/TRBV12-4
J: TRBJ2-1
length: 18
D: -
size: few
DNA: TGTGCCAGCAGCGAGATGCAAACGCCGGGACCCGCTCGCGATGAGCAGTTCTTC
CDR3: CASSEMQTPGPARDEQFF

V: TRBV12-3/TRBV12-4
J: TRBJ1-2
length: 14
D: -
size: -
DNA: TGTGCCAGCAGCCGTGGACAGCCTTACTATGGCTACACCTTC
CDR3: CASSRGQPYYGYTF

V: TRBV12-3/TRBV12-4
J: TRBJ1-2
length: 13
D: -
size: -
DNA: TGTGCCAGCAGTTTTGGGGAAGTGTATGGCTACACCTTC
CDR3: CASSFGEVYGYTF

V: TRBV10-3
J: TRBJ1-1
length: 15
D: -
size: -
DNA: TGTGCCATCAGGCCCCCGGGACGGGGAGACGCGGAAGCTTTCTTT
CDR3: CAIRPPGRGDAEAFF

V: TRBV5-1
J: TRBJ2-1
length: 14
D: -
size: many
DNA: TGCGCCAGCAGCTTGGATTTTGTGAGCGACGAGCAGTTCTTC
CDR3: CASSLDFVSDEQFF

V: TRBV7-9
J: TRBJ1-1
length: 14
D: TRBD1
size: few
DNA: TGTGCCAGCAGCCGGGACAGGGGACGGGGTGAAGCTTTCTTT
CDR3: CASSRDRGRGEAFF

V: TRBV7-9
J: TRBJ2-5
length: 14
D: -
size: once
DNA: TGTGCCAGCAGCTCTGGGGCCTCTAGAGAGACCCAGTACTTC
CDR3: CASSSGASRETQYF